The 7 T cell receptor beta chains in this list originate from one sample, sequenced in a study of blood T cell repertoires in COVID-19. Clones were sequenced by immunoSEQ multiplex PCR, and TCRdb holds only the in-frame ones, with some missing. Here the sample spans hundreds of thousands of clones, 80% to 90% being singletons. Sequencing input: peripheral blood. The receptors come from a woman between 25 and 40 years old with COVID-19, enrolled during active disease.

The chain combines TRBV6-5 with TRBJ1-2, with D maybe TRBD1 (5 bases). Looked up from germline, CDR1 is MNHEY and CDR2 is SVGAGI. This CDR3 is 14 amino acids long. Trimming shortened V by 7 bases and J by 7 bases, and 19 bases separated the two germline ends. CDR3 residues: CASNKGPVSGGYTF. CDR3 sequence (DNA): TGTGCCAGCAATAAGGGGCCTGTATCCGGTGGCTACACCTTC.

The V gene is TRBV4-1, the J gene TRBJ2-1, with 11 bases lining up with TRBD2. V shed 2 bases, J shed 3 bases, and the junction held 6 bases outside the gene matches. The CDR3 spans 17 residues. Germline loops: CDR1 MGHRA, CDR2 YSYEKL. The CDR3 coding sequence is TGCGCCAGCAGCCAACTACTAGCGGGAGTAATCTACAATGAGCAGTTCTTC. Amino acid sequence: CASSQLLAGVIYNEQFF.

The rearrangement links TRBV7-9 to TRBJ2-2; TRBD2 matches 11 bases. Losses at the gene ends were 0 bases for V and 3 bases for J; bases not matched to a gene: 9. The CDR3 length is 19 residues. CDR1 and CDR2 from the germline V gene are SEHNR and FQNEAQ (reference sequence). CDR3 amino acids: CASSLALAGGPADTGELFF. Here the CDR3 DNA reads TGTGCCAGCAGCTTAGCGCTAGCGGGGGGCCCGGCGGACACCGGGGAGCTGTTTTTT.

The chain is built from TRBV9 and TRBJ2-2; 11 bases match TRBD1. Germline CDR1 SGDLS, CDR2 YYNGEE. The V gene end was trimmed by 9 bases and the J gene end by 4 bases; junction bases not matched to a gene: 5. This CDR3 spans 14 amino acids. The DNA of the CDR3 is TGTGCCACGGACAGGGGGCCGGGCACCGGGGAGCTGTTTTTT. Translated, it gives CATDRGPGTGELFF.

CDR3 DNA sequence: TGTGCCAGTAGAAGCAGCGGGGGGGCTCCAGATACGCAGTATTTT. Translating gives CASRSSGGAPDTQYF. The chain recombines TRBV19 with TRBJ2-3, with TRBD2 matching over 10 bases. The junction had 7 bases not matched to a gene; V was cut back by 6 bases and J by 4 bases. CDR1 LNHDA and CDR2 SQIVND come from the germline V gene (reference sequence). This CDR3 is built from 15 residues.

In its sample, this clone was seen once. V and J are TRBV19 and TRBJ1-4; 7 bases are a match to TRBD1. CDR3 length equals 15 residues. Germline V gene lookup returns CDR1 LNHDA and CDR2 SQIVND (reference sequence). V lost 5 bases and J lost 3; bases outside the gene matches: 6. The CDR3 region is CASSPDREANEKLFF. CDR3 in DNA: TGTGCCAGTAGTCCAGACAGGGAGGCTAATGAAAAACTGTTTTTT.

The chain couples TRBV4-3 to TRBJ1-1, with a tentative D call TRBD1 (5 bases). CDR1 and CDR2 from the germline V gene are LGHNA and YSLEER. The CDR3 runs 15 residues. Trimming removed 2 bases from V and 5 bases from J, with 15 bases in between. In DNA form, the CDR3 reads TGCGCCAGCAGCCAACGAATAAGCAGGGAAACTGAAGCTTTCTTT. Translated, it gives CASSQRISRETEAFF.